The clone carrying this T cell receptor beta chain was seen repeatedly, ten times or more. Antigen specificity is unknown. The entry originates in a study of beta chain features in type 1 diabetes. Study-wide background: Comparable age, gender and cell yields were observed in patients relative to healthy donors.

Using CD45RO/CCR7/CD25/CD127/CD95/CD27, CD4+ naive, central memory, regulatory and stem cell-like memory cells were sorted. CDR3 length equals 15 residues. In germline, CDR1 is SNHLY, CDR2 FYNNEI. The ends lost 5 bases at V and 1 base at J; junction bases unmatched: 3. The entirety of the isolated RNA underwent reverse transcription, so expressed TCRB transcripts were sequenced. TCRdb's copy holds only in-frame clones and misses some; the assay was immunoSEQ multiplex PCR. The data show some 350,000 clones, with 8.5% to 10% seen just once and over 0.45% held by the top ten. Study results and caveats: Patients with Type 1 diabetes showed moderately but significantly shorter TCRB CDR3s in all four CD4+ subsets. The study found fewer insertions and more deletions at VDJ junctions in type 1 diabetes patients.

The chain couples TRBV2 to TRBJ2-2; the match to TRBD2 covers 8 bases. The clonotype originates from a man aged 30 to 39 with type 1 diabetes. Sequences were obtained from central memory CD4+ T cells from blood. CDR3 sequence reads: CASSPSGLNTGELFF. The CDR3 nucleotides are TGTGCCAGCAGTCCTAGCGGGTTGAACACCGGGGAGCTGTTTTTT.